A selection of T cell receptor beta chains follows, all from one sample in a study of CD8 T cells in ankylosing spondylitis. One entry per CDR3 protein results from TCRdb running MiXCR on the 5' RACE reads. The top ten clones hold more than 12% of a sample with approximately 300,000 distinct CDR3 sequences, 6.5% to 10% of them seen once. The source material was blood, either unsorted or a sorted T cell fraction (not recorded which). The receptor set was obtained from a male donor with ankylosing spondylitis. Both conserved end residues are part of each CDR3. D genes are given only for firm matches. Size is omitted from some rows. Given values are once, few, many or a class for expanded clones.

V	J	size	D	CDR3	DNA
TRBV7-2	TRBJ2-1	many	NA	CASSLNRDEQFF	TGTGCCAGCAGCTTAAACCGGGATGAGCAGTTCTTC
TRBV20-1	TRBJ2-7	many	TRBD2	CSARPPSGSYEQYF	TGCAGTGCTAGACCCCCTAGCGGGAGCTACGAGCAGTACTTC
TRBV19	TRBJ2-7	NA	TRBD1	CASSVSDRDYEQYF	TGTGCCAGTAGTGTTTCGGACAGGGATTACGAGCAGTACTTC
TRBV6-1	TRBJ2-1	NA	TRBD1	CASKKTGGLEQFF	TGTGCCAGCAAAAAGACAGGGGGATTGGAGCAGTTCTTC
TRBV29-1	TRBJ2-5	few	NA	CSVPPYRVGKTQYF	TGCAGCGTCCCGCCCTACAGGGTGGGAAAGACCCAGTACTTC
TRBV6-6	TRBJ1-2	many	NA	CASSYQGNGGYTF	TGTGCCAGCAGTTACCAGGGAAACGGTGGCTACACCTTC
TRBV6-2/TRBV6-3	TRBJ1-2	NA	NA	CASSYSPDSFNYGYTF	TGTGCCAGCAGTTACTCCCCGGACTCTTTCAACTATGGCTACACCTTC
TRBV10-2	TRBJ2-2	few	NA	CASSESTPDTGELFF	TGCGCCAGCAGTGAGTCGACGCCGGACACCGGGGAGCTGTTTTTT
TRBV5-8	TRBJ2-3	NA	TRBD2	CASSALLAGGTDTQYF	TGTGCCAGCAGCGCTCTACTAGCGGGGGGCACAGATACGCAGTATTTT
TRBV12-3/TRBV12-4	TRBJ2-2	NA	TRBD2	CASSRGLAGGWGELFF	TGTGCCAGCAGCCGCGGACTAGCGGGAGGGTGGGGGGAGCTGTTTTTT
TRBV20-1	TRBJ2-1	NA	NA	CSARLAWDEQFF	TGCAGTGCTCGGCTAGCTTGGGATGAGCAGTTCTTC
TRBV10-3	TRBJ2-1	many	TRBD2	CAIRGRLAGNNEQFF	TGTGCCATCAGGGGGCGACTAGCGGGGAACAATGAGCAGTTCTTC
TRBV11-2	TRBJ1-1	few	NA	CASSLAVGGGTEAFF	TGTGCCAGCAGCTTAGCGGTGGGTGGGGGCACTGAAGCTTTCTTT
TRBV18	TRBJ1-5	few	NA	CASSHGRGDDQPQHF	TGTGCCAGCTCACACGGGAGGGGCGATGATCAGCCCCAGCATTTT
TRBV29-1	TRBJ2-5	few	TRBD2	CSVVSGSTGETQYF	TGCAGCGTTGTTAGCGGGAGTACAGGAGAGACCCAGTACTTC
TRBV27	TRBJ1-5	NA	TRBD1	CASSLRGQINQPQHF	TGTGCCAGCAGTTTAAGGGGACAGATCAATCAGCCCCAGCATTTT
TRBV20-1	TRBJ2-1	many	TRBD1	CSARNRGPSSYNEQFF	TGCAGTGCTAGAAACAGGGGACCCAGCTCCTACAATGAGCAGTTCTTC
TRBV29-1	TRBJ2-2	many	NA	CSVARQGNTGELFF	TGCAGCGTTGCCAGGCAGGGGAACACCGGGGAGCTGTTTTTT
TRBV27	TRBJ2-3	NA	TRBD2	CASSLVAGVSADTQYF	TGTGCCAGCAGTTTAGTAGCGGGAGTCTCGGCAGATACGCAGTATTTT
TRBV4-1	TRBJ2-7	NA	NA	CASSNRDGYEQYF	TGCGCCAGCAGCAACCGGGACGGGTACGAGCAGTACTTC